The clone carrying this T cell receptor beta chain was observed many times. The sample belongs to a study of post-analysis software for immune sequencing data. Included in the TCR beta cDNA libraries were unique molecular identifiers. Each CDR3 protein is one row after TCRdb ran MiXCR on the PCR reads. Found here are some 500,000 distinct CDR3 sequences, under 55% of them singletons; the top ten hold around 10%. Sequenced input: blood. This receptor was obtained from a girl aged 10-17 years with multiple sclerosis.

CDR3 bases: TGTGCCAGCAGCCCGGGACCGCAGCCGCACGAGCAGTACTTC. Translated, it gives CASSPGPQPHEQYF. V is TRBV12-3 or TRBV12-4 and J is TRBJ2-7, with D possibly called TRBD1 or TRBD2 (5 bases each). The V end lost 6 bases, the J end lost 5 bases, and 17 bases lay between the germline ends. This CDR3 has 14 residues.